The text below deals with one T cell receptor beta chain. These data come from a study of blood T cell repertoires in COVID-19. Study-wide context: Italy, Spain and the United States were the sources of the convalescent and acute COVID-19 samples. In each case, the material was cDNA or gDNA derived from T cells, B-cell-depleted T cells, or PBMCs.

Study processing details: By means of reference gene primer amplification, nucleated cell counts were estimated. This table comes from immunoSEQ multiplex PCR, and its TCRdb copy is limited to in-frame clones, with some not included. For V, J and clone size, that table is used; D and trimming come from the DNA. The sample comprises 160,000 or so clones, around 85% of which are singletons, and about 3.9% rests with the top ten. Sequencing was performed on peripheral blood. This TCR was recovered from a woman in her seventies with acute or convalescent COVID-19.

Written as DNA, the CDR3 is TGTGCCAGCAGCTCCCGAGGGACAGGGGAAGGAGATACGCAGTATTTT. Translating gives CASSSRGTGEGDTQYF. V gene TRBV7-6 combines with J gene TRBJ2-3, with TRBD1 matching 10 bases. Germline V gene sequence: CDR1 SGHVS, CDR2 FNYEAQ. The CDR3 spans 16 residues. Trimming removed 4 bases from V and 5 bases from J; junction bases left unmatched: 9.